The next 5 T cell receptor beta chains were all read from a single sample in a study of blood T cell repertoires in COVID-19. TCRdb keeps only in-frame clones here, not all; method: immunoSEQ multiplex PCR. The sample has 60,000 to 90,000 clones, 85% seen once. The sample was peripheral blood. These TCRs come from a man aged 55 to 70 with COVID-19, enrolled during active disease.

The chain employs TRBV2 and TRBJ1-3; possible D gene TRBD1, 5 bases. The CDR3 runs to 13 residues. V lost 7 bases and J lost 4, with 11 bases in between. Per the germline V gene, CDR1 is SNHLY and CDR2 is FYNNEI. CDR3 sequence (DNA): TGTGCCAGCAACGGGGGGTCCGGAAACACCATATATTTT. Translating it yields CASNGGSGNTIYF.

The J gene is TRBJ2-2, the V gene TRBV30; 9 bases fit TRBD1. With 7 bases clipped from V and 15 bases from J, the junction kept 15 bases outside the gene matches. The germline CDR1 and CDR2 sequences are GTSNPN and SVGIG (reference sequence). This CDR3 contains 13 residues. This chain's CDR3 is CASGRTGGHGLFF. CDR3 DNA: TGTGCCTCAGGTCGTACAGGGGGCCACGGGTTGTTTTTT.

The DNA of the CDR3 is TGTGCCAGCAGCGTGACAGCTCAAGAGACCCAGTACTTC. It encodes CASSVTAQETQYF. The V and J genes are TRBV7-3 and TRBJ2-5; perhaps TRBD1 as D (5 bases). Germline V CDR1 and CDR2: SGHTA, FQGTGA. With 5 bases removed from V and 2 bases from J, the gap between germline ends came to 9 bases. This CDR3 has 13 residues.

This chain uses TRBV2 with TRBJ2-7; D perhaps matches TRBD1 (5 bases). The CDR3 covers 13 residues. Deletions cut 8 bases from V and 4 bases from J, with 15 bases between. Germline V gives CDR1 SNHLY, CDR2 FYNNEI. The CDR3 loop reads CASWNGAGYEQYF. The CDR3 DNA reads TGTGCCAGCTGGAATGGGGCAGGGTACGAGCAGTACTTC.

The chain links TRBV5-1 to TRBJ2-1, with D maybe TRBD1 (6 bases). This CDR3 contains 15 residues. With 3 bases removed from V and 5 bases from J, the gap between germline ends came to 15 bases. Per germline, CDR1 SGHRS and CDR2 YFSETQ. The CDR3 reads CASSSTGTLDNEQFF. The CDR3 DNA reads TGCGCCAGCAGCTCTACAGGGACGCTCGACAATGAGCAGTTCTTC.